Listed below are T cell receptor beta chains from one sample, sequenced in a study of monozygotic twins with inflammatory bowel disease. After re-calling the 5' RACE reads, TCRdb lists one entry per CDR3 protein, DNA absent. The specimen's table records approximately 400,000 distinct CDR3 sequences. The sequenced material came from blood. These receptors came from a human donor with ulcerative colitis or Crohn's disease, or a healthy co-twin of an affected twin (not recorded which). The CDR3 runs from the conserved cysteine through the conserved F or W.

CDR3	V	J
CASSINSIYGYTF	TRBV19	TRBJ1-2
CSAPPGRSYEQYF	TRBV20-1	TRBJ2-7
CSVSGQGPETQYF	TRBV29-1	TRBJ2-5
CSATRGLDEQYF	TRBV20-1	TRBJ2-7
CASSANRNTEVFF	TRBV6-1	TRBJ1-1
CASSFGLAADIQYF	TRBV6-2/TRBV6-3	TRBJ2-4
CAISESNPKTGELFF	TRBV10-3	TRBJ2-2
CASRLGQGIDEQYF	TRBV7-2	TRBJ2-7
CASRSVPSSGKTYEQYF	TRBV5-1	TRBJ2-7
CASSPGGGSGFF	TRBV5-1	TRBJ1-1
CASSFGQGYTEAFF	TRBV5-1	TRBJ1-1
CATSRDDIAGTGDTGELFF	TRBV15	TRBJ2-2
CSASDDGGAASTDTQYF	TRBV20-1	TRBJ2-3
CSARGASGNRELFF	TRBV20-1	TRBJ2-2
CASSSRPVGATEAFF	TRBV6-5	TRBJ1-1
CASSQERGGYHQPQHF	TRBV4-2	TRBJ1-5
CAGGTGRGTRYGYTF	TRBV28	TRBJ1-2
CSAGLTGVIYEQYF	TRBV20-1	TRBJ2-7
CSARAGRTDTQYF	TRBV20-1	TRBJ2-3
CASSLGWSQETQYF	TRBV7-2	TRBJ2-5
CASSRTSGYEQYF	TRBV7-2	TRBJ2-7
CSARARTVSPYEQYF	TRBV20-1	TRBJ2-7
CASSLERLAGLYNEQFF	TRBV5-1	TRBJ2-1
CASSEAGQGNQPQHF	TRBV10-1	TRBJ1-5
CASSSRRQGNTNYGYTF	TRBV7-9	TRBJ1-2
CASSYRNSNQPQHF	TRBV19	TRBJ1-5
CATGGLAGADTQYF	TRBV10-3	TRBJ2-3
CASSRGREDAEQFF	TRBV7-3	TRBJ2-1
CASSQDGTGRNEQFF	TRBV3-1	TRBJ2-1
CASSIIVAERRFF	TRBV19	TRBJ2-1
CASSRTGGNTGELFF	TRBV25-1	TRBJ2-2
CASSSPGGSTGNEQFF	TRBV5-1	TRBJ2-1
CSARDMADLVTF	TRBV20-1	TRBJ1-2
CASSQLAGAYNEQFF	TRBV12-3/TRBV12-4	TRBJ2-1
CATQGLAGGLDTQYF	TRBV15	TRBJ2-3
CASGGSGSSGNTIYF	TRBV10-3	TRBJ1-3
CASSAAGTGNTEAFF	TRBV6-5	TRBJ1-1
CASSQYYSPGQQNYGYTF	TRBV4-1	TRBJ1-2
CASRAANYGYTF	TRBV27	TRBJ1-2
CASSPSGSADTQYF	TRBV6-5	TRBJ2-3
CSARDGPFNTEAFF	TRBV20-1	TRBJ1-1
CASATRNGYTF	TRBV2	TRBJ1-2
CSVEGPVVGTDTQYF	TRBV29-1	TRBJ2-3
CASSYEERETNTGELFF	TRBV6-2/TRBV6-3	TRBJ2-2
CASSLSQASGGYTF	TRBV7-9	TRBJ1-2
CASSVISGGNQPQHF	TRBV5-8	TRBJ1-5
CASSPNLGTLHF	TRBV27	TRBJ1-6
CASSHPPTGPYQETQYF	TRBV4-1	TRBJ2-5
CASSKGQGRRLHGYTF	TRBV6-1	TRBJ1-2
CASSQLGGPAMIEKLFF	TRBV4-1	TRBJ1-4
CAISLGLAGGNEQFF	TRBV10-3	TRBJ2-1
CASSFQGANTEAFF	TRBV5-1	TRBJ1-1
CASSYGDRYYGYTF	TRBV6-6	TRBJ1-2
CASSLDLSGNTEAFF	TRBV11-2	TRBJ1-1
CATSDGGSDEAFF	TRBV24-1	TRBJ1-1
CASSFGGPNTEAFF	TRBV28	TRBJ1-1
CASSSFVGQNTEAFF	TRBV5-1	TRBJ1-1
CASSWPASGGTYNEQFF	TRBV5-1	TRBJ2-1
CASIQRTYRTGELFF	TRBV7-8	TRBJ2-2